The 4 T cell receptor beta chains given below trace back to one sample, sequenced in a study of post-analysis software for immune sequencing data. No cognate antigen is known for these TCRs. Sequencing libraries made from TCR beta cDNA carried unique molecular identifiers. Via MiXCR, TCRdb re-called the PCR reads, giving one row per CDR3 protein. The repertoire holds around 400,000 distinct CDR3 sequences, with more than 30% as singletons. Broader study findings: Relative to controls, patients had 4 or 5 TRBV segments at higher frequency, with TRBV5-6, TRBV5-1 and TRBV20-1 among these.

Sequencing used blood. Receptors originate from a girl aged 2-9 years with multiple sclerosis.

V and J are TRBV7-9 and TRBJ2-7; TRBD1 matches at 9 bases. The CDR3 is 15 amino acids. V lost 1 base, J lost 4 bases, and 5 bases stayed unmatched. Germline V gene data show CDR1 as SEHNR and CDR2 as FQNEAQ (reference sequence). CDR3 region: CASSLGQGVRYEQYF. As DNA, the CDR3 is TGTGCCAGCAGCTTAGGACAGGGGGTAAGATACGAGCAGTACTTC.

This clonotype was found a few times. V gene TRBV7-9 combines with J gene TRBJ1-6, with 9 bases aligning to TRBD1. The V and J ends lost 5 bases and 8 bases, in that order; junction bases with no gene match: 7. From germline, CDR1 is SEHNR and CDR2 FQNEAQ (reference sequence). The CDR3 totals 15 residues. The CDR3 DNA is TGTGCCAGCAGCATAACAACAGGGGGCGATTCACCCCTCCACTTT. Translating it yields CASSITTGGDSPLHF.

The chain employs TRBV28 and TRBJ2-4; D is possibly TRBD1 (5 bases). Trimming took 2 bases from V and 2 from J, leaving 13 bases between them. The CDR3 covers 16 residues. Germline loops: CDR1 MDHEN, CDR2 SYDVKM. The CDR3 nucleotides are TGTGCCAGCAGTTTACGAATACCAGGGTCCAAAAACATTCAGTACTTC. It specifies CASSLRIPGSKNIQYF.

The chain recombines TRBV12-3 or TRBV12-4 with TRBJ1-5, with D tentatively TRBD1 (6 bases). The CDR3 runs to 15 residues. V was trimmed by 0 bases and J by 7 bases, leaving 13 bases between them. The CDR3 here is CASSLALGAGQPQHF. In DNA form, the CDR3 reads TGTGCCAGCAGTTTAGCGCTGGGGGCCGGACAGCCCCAGCATTTT.